A single sample is the source of the 10 T cell receptor beta chains below, sequenced in a study of Ad26.COV2.S vaccination and SARS-CoV-2 variants. Here immunoSEQ multiplex PCR was the method, and the copy in TCRdb shows in-frame clones only, minus some. The sample lists about 180,000 clones, 87% seen once, with about 5.5% in the top ten. The starting material was peripheral blood, obtained after recovery from COVID-19. The source is a human donor who had recovered from COVID-19.

The V and J genes are TRBV19 and TRBJ2-5; 7 bases fit TRBD1. V shed 2 bases, J shed 5 bases, and the junction held 5 bases outside the gene matches. This CDR3 region has 14 residues. In germline, CDR1 is LNHDA, CDR2 SQIVND (reference sequence). The CDR3 sequence is CASSIQGDWETQYF. In DNA form, the CDR3 reads TGTGCCAGTAGTATACAGGGGGATTGGGAGACCCAGTACTTC.

CDR3 DNA sequence: TGTGCCAGCAGTGCAGGGACAGGGGGCGCTTTGGATGGCTACACCTTC. It yields the protein CASSAGTGGALDGYTF. V is TRBV27 and J is TRBJ1-2; 12 bases line up with TRBD1. The CDR3 sequence is 16 residues long. The ends lost 5 bases at V and 6 bases at J; junction bases unmatched: 10. Germline V gene sequence: CDR1 MNHEY, CDR2 SMNVEV (reference sequence).

The chain couples TRBV6-5 to TRBJ1-4, with 8 bases identical to TRBD1. This CDR3 has 14 amino acids. V trimming: 8 bases; J trimming: 8 bases; junction bases outside the gene matches: 10. In germline, CDR1 is MNHEY, CDR2 SVGAGI. Here the CDR3 reads CASQGAAVGEKLFF. The CDR3 DNA reads TGTGCCAGCCAGGGGGCAGCCGTCGGAGAAAAACTGTTTTTT.

This clone was recorded once. DNA for the CDR3: TGTGCCAGCAGTTTTGGGCAGGGGCGCGGGGCCAACGTCCTGACTTTC. Translation: CASSFGQGRGANVLTF. The V call is TRBV28, the J call TRBJ2-6, with D possibly matching TRBD1 (6 bases). CDR1 and CDR2 (germline): MDHEN, SYDVKM. Trimming took off 3 bases at V and 4 bases at J, with 13 bases between the two ends. The CDR3 runs to 16 residues. Drawing the rest from reference TRBV28 and TRBJ2-6, the complete variable domain is DVKVTQSSRYLVKRTGEKVFLECVQDMDHENMFWYRQDPGLGLRLIYFSYDVKMKEKGDIPEGYSVSREKKERFSLILESASTNQTSMYLCASSFGQGRGANVLTFGAGSRLTVL.

The chain combines TRBV27 with TRBJ2-1; D not certain. The germline V gene encodes CDR1 MNHEY and CDR2 SMNVEV (reference sequence). V was pared by 5 bases and J by 6 bases, with 8 bases between. This CDR3 contains 12 residues. The CDR3 DNA reads as TGTGCCAGCAGTCCCGCCCCCAATGAGCAGTTCTTC. This gives the protein CASSPAPNEQFF.

CDR3 sequence (DNA): TGTGCCAGCAGCCAAGCCCGTACCTACACCTTC. Translation gives CASSQARTYTF. J is TRBJ1-2 and V is TRBV14; the D is unclear. Germline CDR1 SGHDN, CDR2 FVKESK. The CDR3 spans 11 residues. V was shortened by 1 base and J by 10 bases, with 7 bases between the two germline ends.

The chain employs TRBV10-3 and TRBJ1-2; no clear D. The CDR3 runs 13 residues. The V gene's germline CDR1 is ENHRY and CDR2 SYGVKD. The V gene lost 4 bases and the J gene lost 9 bases, with 15 bases spanning the gap. The DNA of the CDR3 is TGTGCCATCAGTGCTGGTCTTCCGATTAGCTACACCTTC. Its protein product is CAISAGLPISYTF.

The chain uses TRBV15 and TRBJ2-1; D ambiguous. Looked up from germline, CDR1 is LNHNV and CDR2 is YYDKDF (reference sequence). The CDR3 runs 14 residues. Between the trimmed V and J ends, which lost 0 bases and 6 bases, there was a span of 9 bases. The CDR3 reads CATSRDMDLNEQFF. The CDR3 DNA follows: TGTGCCACCAGCAGAGATATGGATCTCAATGAGCAGTTCTTC.

The rearrangement joins TRBV9 to TRBJ2-1, with D unresolved. Trimming took 0 bases from V and 7 from J, leaving 5 bases between them. The CDR3 runs 12 residues. Germline CDR1 and CDR2: SGDLS and YYNGEE. The CDR3 is CASSVGQNEQFF. The CDR3, as DNA: TGTGCCAGCAGCGTAGGGCAGAATGAGCAGTTCTTC.

The genes are TRBV6-5 and TRBJ2-7, with TRBD2 matching 11 bases. Germline V gene lookup returns CDR1 MNHEY and CDR2 SVGAGI. The V and J ends lost 7 bases and 2 bases, in that order; junction bases with no gene match: 4. The length of the CDR3 is 14 residues. CDR3 residues: CASKTSGVPYEQYF. CDR3 DNA sequence: TGTGCCAGCAAGACTAGCGGGGTTCCCTACGAGCAGTACTTC.